The entry that follows covers one T cell receptor beta chain sequence. This clone was seen a single time. Its cognate antigen has yet to be identified. Qualities for individual bases were not recorded, and no much larger clone is one base off. The germline V gene yields MNHEY for CDR1 and SVGEGT for CDR2. V is cut back by 5 bases and J by 8 bases, with 8 bases in the junction unmatched. The CDR3 goes from the cysteine to the phenylalanine over 15 residues. Only the CDR3 region is kept as DNA, spanning 45 bases read in frame from base 1. The immunoSEQ Assay, a bias-controlled multiplex PCR, was used to amplify TCRbeta CDR3 regions from genomic DNA. As for the authors' bioinformatics: The number of nucleated cells in each sample was estimated by amplification of reference gene primers within the assay. To quantify the absolute abundance of each unique TCRbeta CDR3 rearrangement, sequence reads were collapsed and filtered. For each sample, productive Simpson clonality was calculated as the square root of Simpson's diversity index across productive rearrangements. The source is immuneACCESS, and TCRdb retained only in-frame sequences with V and J called. Part of the clones is not carried over; for the studies checked, unresolved V genes explain less than half of this, and the remainder is unexplained. V, J and clone size were drawn from that table, and D and trimming were deduced from the DNA. For this sample there are under 400,000 clones; over 75% appear just once. The ten largest make up 10% of the sample.

This specimen belongs to a study of blood T cell repertoires in COVID-19 (dated by TCRdb to between 2020 and 2021). About the full investigation: Samples from collaborators originated in the United States, Italy and Spain and spanned both the acute and convalescent phases of COVID-19. The samples were drawn from two sources: the first 160 participants of the ongoing ImmuneRACE study, and approximately 1,300 subjects contributed by 6 global collaborators. The dataset comprised deeply sampled blood TCRbeta repertoires from subjects exposed to, actively infected with, or recovered from COVID-19. The repertoires were made available in a free public database intended to serve as a resource for research on the immune response to SARS-CoV-2. Sample metadata almost always included a de-identified subject ID, COVID-19 status, age in years and sex. The material from the prospective study consisted of cDNA or gDNA derived from T cells, B-cell-depleted T cells, or PBMCs. Where HLA class I and class II types were available, the types were taken from metadata supplied by the sample provider, not from assay-based typing.

Points the paper makes about the study in general: The amount of clinical and demographic metadata varied by source and participant and was provided uncurated.

In Seattle, one collaborating source enrolled patients while the infection was active and tracked those patients longitudinally over the course of disease. Whole blood was collected in K2EDTA tubes by collaborating institutions according to the institutions' own protocols. For TCRbeta analysis, collaborators shipped samples in one of three forms: frozen whole blood, isolated PBMCs, or DNA extracted from either of those sample types. The chain links TRBV6-2 or TRBV6-3 with TRBJ2-1; 11 middle bases align to TRBD2. This receptor was identified in a woman in her twenties or thirties with COVID-19, enrolled during active disease. The sample taken for sequencing was peripheral blood. The bases are TGTGCCAGCAGTCTAGCGGGAGGCCGGGTAGATGAGCAGTTCTTC. This is translated as CASSLAGGRVDEQFF.